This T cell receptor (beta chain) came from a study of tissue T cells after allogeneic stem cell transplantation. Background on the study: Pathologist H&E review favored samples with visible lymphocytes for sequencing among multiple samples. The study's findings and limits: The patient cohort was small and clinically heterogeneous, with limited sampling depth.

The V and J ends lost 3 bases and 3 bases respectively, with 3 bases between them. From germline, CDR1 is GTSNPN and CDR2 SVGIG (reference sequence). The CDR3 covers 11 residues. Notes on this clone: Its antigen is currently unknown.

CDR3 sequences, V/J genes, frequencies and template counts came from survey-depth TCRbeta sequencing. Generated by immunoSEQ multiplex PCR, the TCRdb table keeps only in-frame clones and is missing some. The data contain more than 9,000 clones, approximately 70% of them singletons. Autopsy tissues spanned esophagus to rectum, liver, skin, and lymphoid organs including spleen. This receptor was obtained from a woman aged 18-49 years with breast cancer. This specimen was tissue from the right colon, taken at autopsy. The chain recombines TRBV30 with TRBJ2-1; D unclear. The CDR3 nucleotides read TGTGCCTGGAGATTCTACAATGAGCAGTTCTTC. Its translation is CAWRFYNEQFF.